These T cell receptor beta chains were read from a single sample in a study of shared clonotypes between healthy human individuals. Some clones are missing from TCRdb's copy, which holds only in-frame ones; the method was immunoSEQ multiplex PCR. Of 2 million to 3 million clones listed, 90% to 95% are singletons. Sequencing was performed on naive CD4+ T cells from PBMCs. All receptors come from a man between 18 and 35 years old in good health. Some clones in this sample may be carry-over from other donors' samples. CDR3s include the opening cysteine and the closing phenylalanine or tryptophan. The D gene is left open where the match is weak.

>TRBV27|TRBJ2-2|.
CASSFKGTNTGELFF
>TRBV27|TRBJ2-7|.
CASSLTRGNEQYF
>TRBV18|TRBJ1-1|TRBD1
CASSPVGGGPEAFF
>TRBV27|TRBJ2-7|TRBD2
CASSSPLAGGIYEQYF
>TRBV19|TRBJ2-7|.
CASSIQPGSSYEQYF
>TRBV7-3|TRBJ2-7|TRBD1
CASSLDGTGGYEQYF
>TRBV28|TRBJ2-7|.
CASSLAGIHEQYF
>TRBV5-4|TRBJ2-1|.
CASSSAAGTRSNEQFF
>TRBV5-1|TRBJ1-4|.
CASSRSGSNEKLFF
>TRBV27|TRBJ2-4|TRBD1
CASSPRTGGDIQYF
>TRBV2|TRBJ2-2|.
CASSTQGGNTGELFF
>TRBV5-1|TRBJ2-2|.
CASSLVMLAGADGELFF
>TRBV7-9|TRBJ2-3|.
CASSPGSPTDTQYF
>TRBV7-9|TRBJ1-1|.
CASSFGILNTEAFF
>TRBV5-1|TRBJ1-1|.
CASSLDGPMNTEAFF